The clone carrying this TCR beta chain has a count of ten or more. Its antigen is undetermined. The read stops 3 residues short of the end of the CDR3; the missing end is completed from the germline J gene. The V end was cut by 5 bases, the J end by 0 bases, with 10 bases between. The CDR3 is 15 amino acids. From germline, CDR1 is MNHEY and CDR2 SVGEGT. Equal genomic DNA amounts from CVID and control samples were sequenced. TCRdb keeps only in-frame clones here, not all; method: immunoSEQ multiplex PCR. The sample includes tens of thousands of clones, none of them occurring once. Patients and controls were mostly of Caucasian heritage. The data were obtained in a study of T cell clonality in common variable immunodeficiency. Study-wide results and caveats: T cell subpopulation sequencing would be needed to explain CVID clonality. Compared with controls, CVID subjects had fewer shared TCRbeta clones.

Sequencing input: peripheral blood mononuclear cells. This receptor was identified in a person aged 18-70 years in good health. This chain connects TRBV6-2 or TRBV6-3 to TRBJ2-2; D not certain. CDR3 sequence reads: CASSRRATNTGELFF. The sequenced part of the CDR3 DNA is TGTGCCAGCAGTAGAAGGGCTACGAACACCGGGGAG.